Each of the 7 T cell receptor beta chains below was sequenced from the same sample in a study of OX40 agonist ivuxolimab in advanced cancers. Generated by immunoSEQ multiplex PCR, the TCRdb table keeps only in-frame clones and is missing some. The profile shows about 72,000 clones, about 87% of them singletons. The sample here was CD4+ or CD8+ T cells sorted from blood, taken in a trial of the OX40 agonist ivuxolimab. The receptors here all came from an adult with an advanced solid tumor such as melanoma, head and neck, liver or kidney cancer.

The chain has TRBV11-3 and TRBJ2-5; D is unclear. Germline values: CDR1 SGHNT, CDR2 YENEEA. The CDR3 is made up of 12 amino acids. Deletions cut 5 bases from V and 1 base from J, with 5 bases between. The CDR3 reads CASSKLQETQYF. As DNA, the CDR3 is TGTGCCAGCAGCAAGCTCCAAGAGACCCAGTACTTC.

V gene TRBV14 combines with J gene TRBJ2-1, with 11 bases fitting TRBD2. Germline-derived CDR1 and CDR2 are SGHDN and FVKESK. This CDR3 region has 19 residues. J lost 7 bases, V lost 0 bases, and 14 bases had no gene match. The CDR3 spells CASSQELAGGPWKENEQFF. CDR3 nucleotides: TGTGCCAGCAGCCAAGAATTAGCGGGGGGGCCGTGGAAAGAGAATGAGCAGTTCTTC.

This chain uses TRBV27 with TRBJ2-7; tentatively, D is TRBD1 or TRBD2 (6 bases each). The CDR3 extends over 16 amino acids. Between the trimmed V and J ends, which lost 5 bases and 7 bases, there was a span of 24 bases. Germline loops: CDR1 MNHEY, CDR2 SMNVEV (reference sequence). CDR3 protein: CASSQGPSQRAPEQYF. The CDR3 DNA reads TGTGCCAGCAGTCAGGGGCCGTCACAGCGGGCCCCGGAGCAGTACTTC.

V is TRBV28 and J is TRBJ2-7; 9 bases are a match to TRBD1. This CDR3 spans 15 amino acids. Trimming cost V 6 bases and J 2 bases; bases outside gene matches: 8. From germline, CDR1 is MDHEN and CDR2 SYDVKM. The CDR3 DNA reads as TGTGCCAGCAGCGCCGCGGACAGGGGCCCCTACGAGCAGTACTTC. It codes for CASSAADRGPYEQYF.

CDR3 residues: CASSWGTSGEGETQYF. The CDR3 bases are TGCGCCAGCAGCTGGGGGACTAGCGGCGAGGGGGAGACCCAGTACTTC. The V call is TRBV5-1, the J call TRBJ2-5; 11 bases align to TRBD2. In germline, CDR1 is SGHRS, CDR2 YFSETQ. The V segment lost 3 bases and the J segment 5 bases; nucleotides outside the gene matches: 9. This CDR3 region has 16 residues.

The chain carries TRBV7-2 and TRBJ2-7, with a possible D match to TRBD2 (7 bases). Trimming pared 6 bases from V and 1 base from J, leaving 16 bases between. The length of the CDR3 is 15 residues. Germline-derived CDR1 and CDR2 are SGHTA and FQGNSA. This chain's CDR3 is CASRGGRGLSYEQYF. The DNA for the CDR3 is TGTGCCAGCAGGGGTGGGAGGGGGTTATCCTACGAGCAGTACTTC.

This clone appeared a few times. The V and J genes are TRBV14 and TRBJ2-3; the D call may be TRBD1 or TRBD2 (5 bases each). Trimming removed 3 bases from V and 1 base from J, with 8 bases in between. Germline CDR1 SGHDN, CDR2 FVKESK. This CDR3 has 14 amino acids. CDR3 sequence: CASSQRGRTDTQYF. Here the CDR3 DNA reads TGTGCCAGCAGCCAGAGGGGACGCACAGATACGCAGTATTTT.